A single sample is the source of the 7 T cell receptor beta chains below, sequenced in a study of chemoradiotherapy in HPV16-positive cancers. Sequencing was performed with immunoSEQ multiplex PCR; in TCRdb, only in-frame clones are kept and a portion is missing. The repertoire holds 36,000 or so clones, with about 82% as singletons. The sample was blood, taken from a patient who underwent chemoradiotherapy. All receptors derive from a human donor with HPV-associated anogenital cancer.

The V and J genes are TRBV13 and TRBJ1-2, with D unclear. The V end lost 5 bases, the J end lost 5 bases, and 30 bases lay between the germline ends. The CDR3 is 19 residues long. Germline CDR1 PRHDT, CDR2 FYEKMQ (reference sequence). The CDR3 sequence is CASSQSVGQADPRRYGYTF. The CDR3 DNA sequence: TGTGCCAGCAGCCAAAGCGTTGGTCAGGCCGACCCTCGGCGGTATGGCTACACCTTC.

The chain is built from TRBV7-9 and TRBJ2-7, with 11 bases matching TRBD1. J lost 1 base, V lost 5 bases, and 4 bases had no gene match. Per the germline V gene, CDR1 is SEHNR and CDR2 is FQNEAQ (reference sequence). This CDR3 comprises 15 residues. The CDR3 loop reads CASSAGTGGSYEQYF. DNA of the CDR3: TGTGCCAGCAGCGCCGGGACAGGGGGTTCCTACGAGCAGTACTTC.

The genes are TRBV5-1 and TRBJ1-4; D unresolved. This CDR3 comprises 14 residues. Germline V lookup: CDR1 SGHRS, CDR2 YFSETQ. V gave up 4 bases and J gave up 5 bases, with 12 bases separating them. The CDR3 coding sequence is TGCGCCAGCAGCCCAGGACCCGAAAATGAAAAACTGTTTTTT. The encoded protein is CASSPGPENEKLFF.

The rearrangement links TRBV11-1 to TRBJ2-1; 7 bases match TRBD1. V shed 1 base, J shed 5 bases, and the junction held 5 bases outside the gene matches. Germline lookup yields CDR1 SGHAT and CDR2 FQDESV (reference sequence). The CDR3 runs to 15 residues. The CDR3 region has the DNA TGTGCCAGCAGCTTAGGGCACAGGGGCCACAATGAGCAGTTCTTC. Translation gives CASSLGHRGHNEQFF.

CDR3 loop: CASSPDGNEQYF. The CDR3 coding sequence is TGCGCCAGCAGCCCGGACGGTAACGAGCAGTACTTC. The chain uses TRBV5-1 and TRBJ2-7; no clear D. This CDR3 contains 12 residues. Trimming cost V 4 bases and J 5 bases, with 10 bases left between them. Germline V gene data show CDR1 as SGHRS and CDR2 as YFSETQ. The full variable domain, with the rest looked up from reference TRBV5-1 and TRBJ2-7, is KAGVTQTPRYLIKTRGQQVTLSCSPISGHRSVSWYQQTPGQGLQFLFEYFSETQRNKGNFPGRFSGRQFSNSRSEMNVSTLELGDSALYLCASSPDGNEQYFGPGTRLTVT.

The chain couples TRBV7-2 to TRBJ2-1; 7 bases agree with TRBD2. Germline lookup yields CDR1 SGHTA and CDR2 FQGNSA. This CDR3 contains 15 residues. The V segment lost 1 base and the J segment 7 bases; nucleotides outside the gene matches: 7. CDR3 protein: CASSLVGGGANEQFF. Written as DNA, the CDR3 is TGTGCCAGCAGCTTAGTTGGGGGGGGAGCGAATGAGCAGTTCTTC.

This sequence joins TRBV6-6 and TRBJ2-7, with 7 bases lining up with TRBD2. V was pared by 0 bases and J by 6 bases, with 2 bases of the junction left unmatched. Germline V CDR1 and CDR2: MNHNY, SVGAGI (reference sequence). This CDR3 contains 13 residues. The DNA of the CDR3 is TGTGCCAGCAGTTACTCATCGGGGGGCGAGCAGTACTTC. This sequence encodes CASSYSSGGEQYF.